This T cell receptor (beta chain) comes out of a study of monozygotic twins with inflammatory bowel disease (dated by TCRdb to the late 2010s). About the investigation overall: A total of some 30 monozygotic twin pairs were included in the full study, comprising nine German pairs (four IBD-concordant, five IBD-discordant) and 19 IBD-discordant Danish pairs. Within discordant pairs, disease-associated traits were sought mainly by comparing IBD patients with their genetically identical healthy co-twins. Each individual had, on average, about 151 000 unique TCRalpha sequences and 181 000 unique TCRbeta sequences available for analysis.

Remarks on this clonotype: Its antigen remains unidentified.

From each donor, an approximately 2.5 ml peripheral blood sample was drawn into PAXgene tubes and stored at -80 degrees C. Total RNA was isolated from whole blood with the PAXgene blood miRNA kit on an automated QIAcube, without T cell sorting. Peripheral blood from monozygotic twin pairs who were concordant or discordant for inflammatory bowel disease underwent deep TCRalpha and TCRbeta repertoire profiling using unique molecular barcoding. Smoking habits were recorded for all twin pairs, and each individual was classified as a current, former or never smoker. What the research found in general, with its limitations: No single strong signal or clonotype linked to IBD turned up in the results, so the idea that one exists was not supported. TCRbeta repertoire diversity, by inverse Simpson index, was decreased in IBD patients compared with their healthy co-twins. The analysis was unable to tell different T cell subtypes apart. Differing immunosuppressive treatments among patients may have added background noise and inter-individual variability to the repertoires. Concordant and discordant twins showed no difference in repertoire similarity, possibly because of limited statistical power. Compared with healthy twins, IBD patients had fewer clonotypes in common with other individuals, a difference most pronounced in patients showing signs of disease activity.

Library preparation used 5' RACE. For each TCR library, 3,000 to 4,000 ng of total RNA was used. For each sample, cDNA synthesis with SMARTScribe reverse transcriptase was split into eight separate reactions. During cDNA synthesis, template switching introduced unique molecular identifiers that contained a 6-nucleotide sample barcode. TCRalpha and TCRbeta cDNA was amplified by two nested PCRs of approximately 16 and 10 cycles, with bead purification after each PCR. Before amplification, the cDNA was treated with uracil DNA-glycosylase and purified using the QIAquick PCR purification kit. The second PCR was the step at which Illumina TruSeq-compatible adapters and sample-specific barcodes were added. Library quality and concentration were assessed using TapeStation and Qubit, and about 5 ng of each library was pooled. The pooled libraries were sequenced with 2 x 100 bp reads and custom sequencing primers on an Illumina HiSeq2500 single-index Rapid Run. As for the authors' bioinformatics: MiGEC version 1.2.6 was used for UMI-based consensus assembly to correct PCR and sequencing errors. MiXCR version 2.1.1 was used to carry out V(D)J alignment, clonotype assembly and CDR3 extraction. Normalisation of gene usage, clonotype sharing and MAIT/NKT TCR abundance was achieved by analysing the top 1000, 10 000 and 20 000 clonotypes per sample. Diversity was computed as the inverse Simpson index with the vegan R package after downsampling to 27 000 UMIs. Paired Mann-Whitney U tests were applied to discordant twin pairs, and Benjamini-Hochberg correction was used for multiple testing. Reprocessed by TCRdb, the reads give a single entry per CDR3 protein sequence, without DNA. In this record, the V and J calls reflect TCRdb's handling and not the investigators' own analysis. This sample's listing comprises about 93,000 distinct CDR3 sequences. The top ten clonotypes cover less than 7.5% of the sample.

From the cysteine through the phenylalanine, the CDR3 covers 15 amino acids. DNA is not on record. The germline V gene specifies KGHSH as CDR1 and LQKENI as CDR2. Specimen: blood. The sequence derives from a human donor with ulcerative colitis or Crohn's disease, or a healthy co-twin of an affected twin (not recorded which). The sequence is built from TRBV18 and TRBJ1-6; TCRdb's D gene call, TRBD1, goes unchecked for lack of DNA. For the CDR3, the sequence is CASSPAGNPGEHLHF.